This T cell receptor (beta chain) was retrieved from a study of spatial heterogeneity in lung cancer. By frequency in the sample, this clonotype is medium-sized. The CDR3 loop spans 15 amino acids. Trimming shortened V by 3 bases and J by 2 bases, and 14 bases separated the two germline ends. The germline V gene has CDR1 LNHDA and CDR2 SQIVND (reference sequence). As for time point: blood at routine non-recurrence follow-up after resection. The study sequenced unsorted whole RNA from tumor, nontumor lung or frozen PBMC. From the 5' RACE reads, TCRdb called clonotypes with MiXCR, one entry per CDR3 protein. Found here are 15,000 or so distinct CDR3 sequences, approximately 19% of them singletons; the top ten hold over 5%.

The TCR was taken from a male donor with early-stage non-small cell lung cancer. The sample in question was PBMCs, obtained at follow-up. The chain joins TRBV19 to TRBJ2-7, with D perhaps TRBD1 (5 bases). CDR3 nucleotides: TGTGCCAGTAGTATGAGGACATCCCAACCCTACGAGCAGTACTTC. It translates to CASSMRTSQPYEQYF.